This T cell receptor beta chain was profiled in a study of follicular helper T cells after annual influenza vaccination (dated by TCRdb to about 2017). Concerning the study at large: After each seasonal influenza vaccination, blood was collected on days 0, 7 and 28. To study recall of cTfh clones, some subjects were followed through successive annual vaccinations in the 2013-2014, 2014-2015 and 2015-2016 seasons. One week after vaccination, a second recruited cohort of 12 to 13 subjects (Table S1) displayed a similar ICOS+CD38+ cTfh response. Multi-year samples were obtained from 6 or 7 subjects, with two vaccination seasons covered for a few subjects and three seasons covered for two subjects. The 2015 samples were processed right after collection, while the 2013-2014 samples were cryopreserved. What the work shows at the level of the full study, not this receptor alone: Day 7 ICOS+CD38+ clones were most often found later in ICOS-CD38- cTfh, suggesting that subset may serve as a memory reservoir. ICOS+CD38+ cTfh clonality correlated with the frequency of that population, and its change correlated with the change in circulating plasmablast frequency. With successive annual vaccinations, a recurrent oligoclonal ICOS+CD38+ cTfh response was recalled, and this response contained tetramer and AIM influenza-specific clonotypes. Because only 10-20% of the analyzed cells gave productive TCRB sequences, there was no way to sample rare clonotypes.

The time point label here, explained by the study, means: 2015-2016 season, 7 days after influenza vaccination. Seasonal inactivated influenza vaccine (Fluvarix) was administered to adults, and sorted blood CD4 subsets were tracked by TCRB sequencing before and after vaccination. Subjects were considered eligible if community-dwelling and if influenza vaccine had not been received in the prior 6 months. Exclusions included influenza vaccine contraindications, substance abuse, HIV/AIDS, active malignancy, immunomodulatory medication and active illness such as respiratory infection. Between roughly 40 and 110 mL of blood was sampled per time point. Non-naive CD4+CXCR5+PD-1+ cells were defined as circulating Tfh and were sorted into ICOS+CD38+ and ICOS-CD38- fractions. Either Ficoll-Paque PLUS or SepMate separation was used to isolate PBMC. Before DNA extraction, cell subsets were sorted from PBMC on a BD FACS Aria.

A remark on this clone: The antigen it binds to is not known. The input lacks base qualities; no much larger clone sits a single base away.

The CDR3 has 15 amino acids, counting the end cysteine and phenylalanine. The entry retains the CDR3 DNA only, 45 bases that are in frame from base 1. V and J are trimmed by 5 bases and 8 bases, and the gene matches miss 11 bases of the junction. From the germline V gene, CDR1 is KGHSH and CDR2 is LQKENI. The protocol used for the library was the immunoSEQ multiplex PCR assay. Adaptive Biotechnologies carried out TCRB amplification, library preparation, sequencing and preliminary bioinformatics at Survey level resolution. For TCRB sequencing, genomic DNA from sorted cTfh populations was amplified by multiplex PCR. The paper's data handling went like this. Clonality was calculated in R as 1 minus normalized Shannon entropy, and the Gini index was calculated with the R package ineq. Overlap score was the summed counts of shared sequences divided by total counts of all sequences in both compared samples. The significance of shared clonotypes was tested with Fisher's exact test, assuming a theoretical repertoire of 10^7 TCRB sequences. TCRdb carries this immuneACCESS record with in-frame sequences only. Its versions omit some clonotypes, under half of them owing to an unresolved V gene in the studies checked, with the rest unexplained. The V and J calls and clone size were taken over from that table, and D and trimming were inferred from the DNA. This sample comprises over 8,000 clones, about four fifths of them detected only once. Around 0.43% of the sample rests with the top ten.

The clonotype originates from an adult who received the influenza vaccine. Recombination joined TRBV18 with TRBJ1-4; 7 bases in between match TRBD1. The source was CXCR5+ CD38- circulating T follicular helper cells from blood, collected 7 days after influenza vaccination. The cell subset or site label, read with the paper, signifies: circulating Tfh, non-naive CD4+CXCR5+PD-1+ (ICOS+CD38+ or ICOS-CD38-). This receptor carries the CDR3 CASSMGQLSREKLFF. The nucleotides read TGTGCCAGCTCAATGGGACAGCTAAGCAGGGAAAAACTGTTTTTT.